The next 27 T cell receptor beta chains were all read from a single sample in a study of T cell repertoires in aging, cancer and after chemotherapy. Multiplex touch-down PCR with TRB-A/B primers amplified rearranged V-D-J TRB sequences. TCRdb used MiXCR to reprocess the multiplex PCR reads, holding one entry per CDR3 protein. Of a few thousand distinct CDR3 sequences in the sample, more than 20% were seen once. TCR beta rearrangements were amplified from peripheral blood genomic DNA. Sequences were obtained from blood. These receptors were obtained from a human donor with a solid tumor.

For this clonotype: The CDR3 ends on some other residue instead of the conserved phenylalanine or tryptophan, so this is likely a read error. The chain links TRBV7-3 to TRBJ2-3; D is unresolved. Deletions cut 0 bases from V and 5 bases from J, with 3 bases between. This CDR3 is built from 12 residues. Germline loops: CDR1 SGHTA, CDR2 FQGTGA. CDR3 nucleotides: TGTGCCAGCAGCTTAACAGGAGATACGCAGTATTTA. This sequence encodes CASSLTGDTQYL.

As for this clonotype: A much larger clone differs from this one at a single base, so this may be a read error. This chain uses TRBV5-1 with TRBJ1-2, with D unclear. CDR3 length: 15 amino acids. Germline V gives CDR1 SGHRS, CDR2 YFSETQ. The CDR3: CASSLATFVNYCYTF. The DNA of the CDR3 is TGCGCCAGCAGCTTGGCCACCTTCGTTAACTATTGCTACACCTTC.

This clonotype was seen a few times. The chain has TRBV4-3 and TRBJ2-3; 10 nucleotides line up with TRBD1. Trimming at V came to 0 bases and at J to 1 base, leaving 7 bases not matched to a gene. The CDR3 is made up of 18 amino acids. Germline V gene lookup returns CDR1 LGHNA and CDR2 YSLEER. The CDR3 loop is CASSQDPTGTGGTDTQYF. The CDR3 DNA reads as TGCGCCAGCAGCCAAGACCCAACCGGGACAGGGGGCACAGATACGCAGTATTTT.

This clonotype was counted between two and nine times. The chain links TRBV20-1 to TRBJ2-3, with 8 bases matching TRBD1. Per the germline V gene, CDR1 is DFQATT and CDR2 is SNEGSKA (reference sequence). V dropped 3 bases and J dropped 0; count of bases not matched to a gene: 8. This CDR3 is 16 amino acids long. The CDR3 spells CSARYYRGFSTDTQYF. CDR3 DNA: TGCAGTGCTAGGTACTACAGGGGGTTTAGCACAGATACGCAGTATTTT.

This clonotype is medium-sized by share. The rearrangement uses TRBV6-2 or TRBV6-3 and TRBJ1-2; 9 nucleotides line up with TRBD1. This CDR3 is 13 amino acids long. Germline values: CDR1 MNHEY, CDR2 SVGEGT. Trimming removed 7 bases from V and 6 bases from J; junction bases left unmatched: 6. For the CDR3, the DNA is TGTGCCAGCAAAAGAACAGGGGGCGATGGCTACACCTTC. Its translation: CASKRTGGDGYTF.

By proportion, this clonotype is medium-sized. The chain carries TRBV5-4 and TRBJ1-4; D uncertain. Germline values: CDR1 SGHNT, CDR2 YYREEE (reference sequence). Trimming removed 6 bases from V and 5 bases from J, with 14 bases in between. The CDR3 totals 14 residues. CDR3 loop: CASTTWGVNEKLFF. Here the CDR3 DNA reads TGTGCCAGCACCACGTGGGGAGTAAATGAAAAACTGTTTTTT.

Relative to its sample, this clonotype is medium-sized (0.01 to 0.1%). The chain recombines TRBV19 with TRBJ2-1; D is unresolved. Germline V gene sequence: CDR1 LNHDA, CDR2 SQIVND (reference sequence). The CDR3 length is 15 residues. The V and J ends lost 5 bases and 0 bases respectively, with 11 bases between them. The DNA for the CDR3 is TGTGCCAGTAGTCTAGTTCTTAGCTCCTACAATGAGCAGTTCTTC. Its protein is CASSLVLSSYNEQFF. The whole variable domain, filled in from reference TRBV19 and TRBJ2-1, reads DGGITQSPKYLFRKEGQNVTLSCEQNLNHDAMYWYRQDPGQGLRLIYYSQIVNDFQKGDIAEGYSVSREKKESFPLTVTSAQKNPTAFYLCASSLVLSSYNEQFFGPGTRLTVL.

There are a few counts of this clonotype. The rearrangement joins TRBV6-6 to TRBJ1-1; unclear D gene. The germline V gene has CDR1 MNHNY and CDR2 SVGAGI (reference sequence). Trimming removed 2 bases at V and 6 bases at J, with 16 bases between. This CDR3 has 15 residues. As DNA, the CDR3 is TGTGCCAGCAGTTACCCTTACCGCAACCAGGCTGAAGCTTTCTTT. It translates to CASSYPYRNQAEAFF.

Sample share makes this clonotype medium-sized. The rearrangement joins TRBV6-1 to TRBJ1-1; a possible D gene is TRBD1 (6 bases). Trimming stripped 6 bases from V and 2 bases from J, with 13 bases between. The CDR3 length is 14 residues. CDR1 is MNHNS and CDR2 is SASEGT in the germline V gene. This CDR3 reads CASRDSQTNTEAFF. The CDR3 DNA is TGTGCCAGCAGGGACAGCCAGACTAACACTGAAGCTTTCTTT.

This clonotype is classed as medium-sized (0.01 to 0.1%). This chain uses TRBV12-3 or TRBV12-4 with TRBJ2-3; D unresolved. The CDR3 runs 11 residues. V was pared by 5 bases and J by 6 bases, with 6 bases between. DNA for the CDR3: TGTGCCAGCAGTAAGGTGGATACGCAGTATTTT. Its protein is CASSKVDTQYF.

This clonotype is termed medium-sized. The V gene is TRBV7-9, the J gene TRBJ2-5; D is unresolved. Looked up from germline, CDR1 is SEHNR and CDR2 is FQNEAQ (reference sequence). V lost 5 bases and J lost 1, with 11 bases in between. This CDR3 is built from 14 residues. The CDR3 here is CASSTPRSQETQYF. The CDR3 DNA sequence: TGTGCCAGCAGCACCCCTAGGTCCCAAGAGACCCAGTACTTC.

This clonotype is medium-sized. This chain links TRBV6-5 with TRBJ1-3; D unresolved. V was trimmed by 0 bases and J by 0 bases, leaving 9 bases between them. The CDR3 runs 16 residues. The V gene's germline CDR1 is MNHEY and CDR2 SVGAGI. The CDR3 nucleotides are TGTGCCAGCAGTTACTCGAGGGTCAGCTCTGGAAACACCATATATTTT. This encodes CASSYSRVSSGNTIYF.

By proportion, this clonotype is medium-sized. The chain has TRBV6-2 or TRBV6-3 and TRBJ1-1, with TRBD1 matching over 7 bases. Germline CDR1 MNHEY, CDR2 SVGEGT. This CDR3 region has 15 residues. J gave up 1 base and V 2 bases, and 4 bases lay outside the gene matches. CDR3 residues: CASSYPRGGNTEAFF. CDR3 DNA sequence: TGTGCCAGCAGTTACCCCAGGGGGGGGAACACTGAAGCTTTCTTT.

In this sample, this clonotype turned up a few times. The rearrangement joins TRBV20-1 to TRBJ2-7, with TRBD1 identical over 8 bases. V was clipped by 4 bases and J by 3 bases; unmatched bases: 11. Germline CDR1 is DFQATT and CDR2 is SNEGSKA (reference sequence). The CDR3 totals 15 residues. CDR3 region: CSATDAGTGNYEQYF. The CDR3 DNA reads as TGCAGTGCTACGGACGCCGGGACAGGAAACTACGAGCAGTACTTC.

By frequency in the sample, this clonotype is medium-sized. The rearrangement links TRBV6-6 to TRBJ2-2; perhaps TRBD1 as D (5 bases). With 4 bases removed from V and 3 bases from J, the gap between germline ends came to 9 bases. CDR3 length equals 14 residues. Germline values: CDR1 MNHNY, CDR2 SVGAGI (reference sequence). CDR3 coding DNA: TGTGCCAGCAGTTGGGGCGCAGACACCGGGGAGCTGTTTTTT. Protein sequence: CASSWGADTGELFF.

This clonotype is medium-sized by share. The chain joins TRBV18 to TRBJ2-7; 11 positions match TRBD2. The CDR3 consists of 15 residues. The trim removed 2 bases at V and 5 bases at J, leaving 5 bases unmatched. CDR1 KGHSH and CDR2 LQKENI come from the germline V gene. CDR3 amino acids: CASSPSELAGDEQYF. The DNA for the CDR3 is TGTGCCAGCTCACCATCCGAACTAGCGGGGGACGAGCAGTACTTC.

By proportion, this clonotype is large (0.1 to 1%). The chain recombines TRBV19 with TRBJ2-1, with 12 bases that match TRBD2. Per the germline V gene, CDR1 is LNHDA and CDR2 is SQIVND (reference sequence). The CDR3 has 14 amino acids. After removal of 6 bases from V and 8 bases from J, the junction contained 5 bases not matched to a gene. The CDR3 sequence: CASRLAGGHHEQFF. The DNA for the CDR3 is TGTGCCAGTAGGCTAGCGGGGGGGCATCATGAGCAGTTCTTC.

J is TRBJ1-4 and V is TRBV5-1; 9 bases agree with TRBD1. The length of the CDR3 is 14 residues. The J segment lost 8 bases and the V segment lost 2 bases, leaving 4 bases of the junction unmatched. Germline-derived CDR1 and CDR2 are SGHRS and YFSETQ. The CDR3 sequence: CASSFGQGKEKLFF. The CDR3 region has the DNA TGCGCCAGCAGCTTCGGACAGGGGAAAGAAAAACTGTTTTTT.

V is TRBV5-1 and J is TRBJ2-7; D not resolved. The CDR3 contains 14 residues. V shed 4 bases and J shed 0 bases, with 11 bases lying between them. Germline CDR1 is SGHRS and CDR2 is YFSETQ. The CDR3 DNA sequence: TGCGCCAGCAGCGTAAAACCGGACTCCTACGAGCAGTACTTC. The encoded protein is CASSVKPDSYEQYF.

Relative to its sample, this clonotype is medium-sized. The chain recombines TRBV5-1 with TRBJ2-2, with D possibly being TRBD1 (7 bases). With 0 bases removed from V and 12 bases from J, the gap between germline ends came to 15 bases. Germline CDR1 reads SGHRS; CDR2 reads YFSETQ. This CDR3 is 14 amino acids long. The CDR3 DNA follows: TGCGCCAGCAGCTTGGGGACAGGCGGGGTGAAGCTGTTTTTT. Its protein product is CASSLGTGGVKLFF.

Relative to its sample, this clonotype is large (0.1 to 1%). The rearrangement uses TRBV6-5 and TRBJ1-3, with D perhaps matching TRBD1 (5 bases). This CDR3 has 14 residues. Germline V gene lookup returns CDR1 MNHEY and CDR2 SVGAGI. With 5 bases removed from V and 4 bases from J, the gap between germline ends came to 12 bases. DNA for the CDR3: TGTGCCAGCAGTCCCCCAGGGTCCGGAAACACCATATATTTT. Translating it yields CASSPPGSGNTIYF.

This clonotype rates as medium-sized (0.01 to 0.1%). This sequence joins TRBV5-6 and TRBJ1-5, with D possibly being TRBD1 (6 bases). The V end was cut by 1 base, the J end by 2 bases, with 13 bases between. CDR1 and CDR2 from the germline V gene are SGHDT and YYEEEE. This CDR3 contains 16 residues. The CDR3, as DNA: TGTGCCAGCAGCTTGTCGGGGGGCGGGGGCAATCAGCCCCAGCATTTT. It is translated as CASSLSGGGGNQPQHF.

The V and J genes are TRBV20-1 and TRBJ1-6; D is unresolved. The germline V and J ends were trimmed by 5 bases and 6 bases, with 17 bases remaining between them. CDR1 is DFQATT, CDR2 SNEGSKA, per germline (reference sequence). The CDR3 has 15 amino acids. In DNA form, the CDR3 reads TGCAGTGCTTCCCTCGGGCCGCCCTTTAATTCACCCCTCCACTTT. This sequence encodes CSASLGPPFNSPLHF.

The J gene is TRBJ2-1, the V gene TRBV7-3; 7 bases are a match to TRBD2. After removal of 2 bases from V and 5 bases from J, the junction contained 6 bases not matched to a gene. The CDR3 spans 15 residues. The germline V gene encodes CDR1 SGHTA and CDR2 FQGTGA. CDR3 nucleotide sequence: TGTGCCAGCAGCTTATTCGCTAGCGGAAACAATGAGCAGTTCTTC. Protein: CASSLFASGNNEQFF.

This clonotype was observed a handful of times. CDR3 loop: CSVSTGTAIETYNEQFF. CDR3 bases: TGCAGCGTATCCACCGGGACAGCCATTGAAACCTACAATGAGCAGTTCTTC. The chain is built from TRBV29-1 and TRBJ2-1; 7 bases line up with TRBD1. The CDR3 extends over 17 amino acids. With V trimmed by 6 bases and J by 2 bases, 16 bases remained unmatched. CDR1 is SQVTM, CDR2 ANQGSEA, per germline.

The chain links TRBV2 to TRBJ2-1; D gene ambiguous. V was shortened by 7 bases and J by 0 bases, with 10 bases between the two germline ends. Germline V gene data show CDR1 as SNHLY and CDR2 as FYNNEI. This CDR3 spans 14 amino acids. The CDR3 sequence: CASKRESSYNEQFF. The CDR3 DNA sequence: TGTGCCAGCAAAAGGGAAAGCTCCTACAATGAGCAGTTCTTC.

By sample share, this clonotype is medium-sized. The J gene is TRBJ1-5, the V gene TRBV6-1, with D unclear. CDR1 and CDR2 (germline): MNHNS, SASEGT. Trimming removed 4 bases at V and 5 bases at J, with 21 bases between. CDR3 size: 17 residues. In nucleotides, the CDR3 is TGTGCCAGCAGTGTCCTCTGGGCACCGGGATCCTATCAGCCCCAGCATTTT. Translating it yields CASSVLWAPGSYQPQHF.